This T cell receptor beta chain derives from a study of T-cell reconstitution after alpha-beta-depleted transplantation in children. Preparation of the TCRbeta library used unique molecular identifiers. MiXCR, run by TCRdb on the PCR reads, gives a single entry per CDR3 protein. The profile shows fewer than 550,000 distinct CDR3 sequences, roughly 17% of them singletons. CDR1 GTSNPN and CDR2 SVGIG come from the germline V gene (reference sequence). This CDR3 region has 13 residues. The V and J ends lost 4 bases and 2 bases respectively, with 12 bases between them. This clonotype was seen a handful of times.

This TCR came from a boy younger than two who had a stem cell transplant for Wiskott-Aldrich syndrome, so the T cells may come from the graft donor. The specimen was PBMCs, mostly from graft donor cells, collected 360 days after TCRalphabeta/CD19-depleted stem cell transplant. The chain has TRBV30 and TRBJ2-7; perhaps D is TRBD1 or TRBD2 (5 bases each). The CDR3 nucleotides read TGTGCCTGGAATCCGGGACCCACCTACGAGCAGTACTTC. Its protein product is CAWNPGPTYEQYF. Supplemented by reference TRBV30 and TRBJ2-7, the full variable domain reads SQTIHQWPATLVQPVGSPLSLECTVEGTSNPNLYWYRQAAGRGLQLLFYSVGIGQISSEVPQNLSASRPQDRQFILSSKKLLLSDSGFYLCAWNPGPTYEQYFGPGTRLTVT.